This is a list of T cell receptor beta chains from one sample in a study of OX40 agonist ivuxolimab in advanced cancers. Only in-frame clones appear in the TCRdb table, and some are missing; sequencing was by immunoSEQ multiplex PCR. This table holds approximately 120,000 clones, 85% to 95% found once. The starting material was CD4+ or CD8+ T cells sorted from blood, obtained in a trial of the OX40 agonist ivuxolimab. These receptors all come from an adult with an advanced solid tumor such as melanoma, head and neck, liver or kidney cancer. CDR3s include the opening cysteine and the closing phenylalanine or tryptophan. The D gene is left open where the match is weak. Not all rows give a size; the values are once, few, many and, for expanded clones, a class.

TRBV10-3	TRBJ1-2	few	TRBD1	CAIRRDSGANYGYTF	TGTGCCATCAGAAGGGACAGCGGAGCTAACTATGGCTACACCTTC
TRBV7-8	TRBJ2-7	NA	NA	CASSFGPYEQYF	TGTGCCAGCAGCTTTGGCCCCTACGAGCAGTACTTC
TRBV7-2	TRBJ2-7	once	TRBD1	CASSSKDRVAPYEQYF	TGTGCCAGCAGCTCCAAAGACAGGGTTGCCCCCTACGAGCAGTACTTC
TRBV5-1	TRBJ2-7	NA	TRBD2	CASSLAGELYEQYF	TGCGCCAGCAGCTTAGCGGGAGAGTTGTACGAGCAGTACTTC
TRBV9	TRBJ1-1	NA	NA	CASSVQFNTEAFF	TGTGCCAGCAGCGTACAGTTTAACACTGAAGCTTTCTTT
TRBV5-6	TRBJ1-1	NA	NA	CASSSGLNTEAFF	TGTGCCAGCAGCTCTGGACTGAACACTGAAGCTTTCTTT
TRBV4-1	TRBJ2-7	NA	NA	CASSLAGGAYEQYF	TGCGCCAGCAGTTTGGCTGGGGGTGCCTACGAGCAGTACTTC
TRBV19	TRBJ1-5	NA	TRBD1	CASSIPGTGVYSNQPQHF	TGTGCCAGTAGTATCCCCGGGACAGGAGTTTATAGCAATCAGCCCCAGCATTTT
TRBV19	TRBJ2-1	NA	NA	CASSMRGEWNEQFF	TGTGCCAGTAGTATGAGAGGGGAGTGGAATGAGCAGTTCTTC
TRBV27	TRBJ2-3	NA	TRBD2	CASSRTLAGGTDTQYF	TGTGCCAGCTCCCGGACGCTAGCGGGAGGCACAGATACGCAGTATTTT
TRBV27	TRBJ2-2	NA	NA	CASSFMTSNTGELFF	TGTGCCAGCAGTTTTATGACCTCTAACACCGGGGAGCTGTTTTTT
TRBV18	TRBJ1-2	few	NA	CASSPREESIGWHTF	TGTGCCAGCTCACCACGGGAAGAGTCTATCGGGTGGCACACCTTC
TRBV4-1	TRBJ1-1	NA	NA	CASSQDWAVSEAFF	TGCGCCAGCAGCCAAGACTGGGCAGTCTCTGAAGCTTTCTTT
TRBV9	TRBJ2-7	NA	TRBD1	CASSEGPGQGAYEQYF	TGTGCCAGCAGCGAAGGACCGGGACAGGGGGCGTACGAGCAGTACTTC
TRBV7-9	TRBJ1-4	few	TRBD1	CASSASGTGFEKLFF	TGTGCCAGCAGCGCATCCGGGACAGGGTTCGAAAAACTGTTTTTT
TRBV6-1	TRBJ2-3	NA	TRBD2	CASSDIAGAADTQYF	TGTGCCAGCAGTGATATAGCGGGAGCTGCAGATACGCAGTATTTT
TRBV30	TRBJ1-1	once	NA	CAWSRLRTEAFF	TGTGCCTGGAGTAGGCTTCGTACTGAAGCTTTCTTT
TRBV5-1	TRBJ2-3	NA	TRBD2	CASSLASGSTDTQYF	TGCGCCAGCAGCTTGGCTAGCGGGAGCACAGATACGCAGTATTTT
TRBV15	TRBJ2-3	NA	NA	CATSRDTDTQYF	TGTGCCACCAGCAGGGACACAGATACGCAGTATTTT
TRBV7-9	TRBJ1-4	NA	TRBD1	CASSTRQGFDEKLFF	TGTGCCAGCAGCACCCGACAGGGCTTCGATGAAAAACTGTTTTTT
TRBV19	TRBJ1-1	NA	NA	CASSVKQGMSTEAFF	TGTGCCAGTAGTGTCAAACAGGGTATGTCCACTGAAGCTTTCTTT
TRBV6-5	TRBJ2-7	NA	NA	CASSASSDIYEQYF	TGTGCCAGCAGTGCCTCATCGGACATCTACGAGCAGTACTTC
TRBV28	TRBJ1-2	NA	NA	CASSLENRAYGYTF	TGTGCCAGCAGTTTAGAGAACAGGGCCTATGGCTACACCTTC
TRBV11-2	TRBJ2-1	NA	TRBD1	CASSLGTGVDEQFF	TGTGCCAGCAGCTTAGGGACAGGGGTCGATGAGCAGTTCTTC
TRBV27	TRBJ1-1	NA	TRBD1	CASSFRGAQEAFF	TGTGCCAGCAGTTTCAGGGGGGCGCAGGAAGCTTTCTTT
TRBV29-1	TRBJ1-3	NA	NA	CSVESGGNTIYF	TGCAGCGTTGAGAGCGGTGGAAACACCATATATTTT
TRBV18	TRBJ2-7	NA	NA	CASSPRSPEGNYEQYF	TGTGCCAGCTCACCACGCTCCCCAGAAGGGAACTACGAGCAGTACTTC
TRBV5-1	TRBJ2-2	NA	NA	CASSVLADANTGELFF	TGCGCCAGCAGCGTACTAGCAGACGCGAACACCGGGGAGCTGTTTTTT
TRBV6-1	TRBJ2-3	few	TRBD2	CASGPGGGDTQYF	TGTGCCAGCGGTCCCGGGGGGGGAGATACGCAGTATTTT
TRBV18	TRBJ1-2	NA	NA	CASSPPSNRFEGYTF	TGTGCCAGCTCACCACCTTCGAACAGGTTCGAAGGCTACACCTTC
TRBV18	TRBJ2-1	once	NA	CASSSSPRNGRQFF	TGTGCCAGCTCATCGTCCCCGAGGAATGGAAGGCAGTTCTTC
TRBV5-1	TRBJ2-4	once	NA	CASSLPVGLAKNIQYF	TGCGCCAGCAGCCTGCCCGTGGGCCTAGCCAAAAACATTCAGTACTTC
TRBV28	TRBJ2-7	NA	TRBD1	CASSLLFGQGAPGYEQYF	TGTGCCAGCAGTTTATTGTTTGGGCAGGGGGCTCCCGGTTACGAGCAGTACTTC
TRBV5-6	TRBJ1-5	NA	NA	CASSQVDRPNQPQHF	TGTGCCAGCAGCCAAGTCGACAGACCGAATCAGCCCCAGCATTTT
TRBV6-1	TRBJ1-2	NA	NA	CATKLGGGTNFGYTF	TGTGCCACAAAGCTGGGTGGAGGGACGAATTTTGGCTACACCTTC
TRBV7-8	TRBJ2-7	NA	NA	CASFRPGTSQYF	TGTGCCAGTTTCAGACCTGGGACGTCGCAGTACTTC
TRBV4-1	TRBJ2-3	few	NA	CASSRPRETRTDTQYF	TGCGCCAGCAGCCGTCCCCGCGAGACCCGCACAGATACGCAGTATTTT
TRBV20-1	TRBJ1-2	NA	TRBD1	CSAGQGHGYTF	TGCAGTGCTGGACAGGGGCATGGCTACACCTTC
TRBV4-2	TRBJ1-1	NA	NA	CASSARTGVTEAFF	TGTGCCAGCAGCGCGCGGACGGGGGTCACTGAAGCTTTCTTT
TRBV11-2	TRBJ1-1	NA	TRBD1	CASSLSVTGGQNTEAFF	TGTGCCAGCAGCTTAAGTGTGACAGGGGGGCAGAACACTGAAGCTTTCTTT
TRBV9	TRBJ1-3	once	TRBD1	CASSVTGVTGNTIYF	TGTGCCAGCAGCGTGACAGGGGTTACTGGAAACACCATATATTTT
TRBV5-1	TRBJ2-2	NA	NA	CASSLDPIGNTGELFF	TGCGCCAGCAGCTTGGATCCTATAGGGAACACCGGGGAGCTGTTTTTT
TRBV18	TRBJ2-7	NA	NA	CASSGGTSGEQYF	TGTGCCAGCTCGGGTGGGACCTCAGGTGAGCAGTACTTC
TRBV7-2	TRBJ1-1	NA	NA	CASSLAGLVPGGNTEAFF	TGTGCCAGCAGCTTAGCGGGCCTGGTACCCGGCGGGAACACTGAAGCTTTCTTT
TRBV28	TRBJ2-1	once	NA	CASSLLSEDNEQFF	TGTGCCAGCAGTTTACTTTCCGAGGACAATGAGCAGTTCTTC
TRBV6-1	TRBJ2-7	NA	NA	CASIPGTSSYEQYF	TGTGCCAGCATCCCAGGGACCAGCTCCTACGAGCAGTACTTC
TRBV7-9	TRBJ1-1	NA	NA	CASSVKGDTEAFF	TGTGCCAGCAGCGTGAAGGGGGACACTGAAGCTTTCTTT
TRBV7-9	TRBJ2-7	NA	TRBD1	CASSPDRGVNEQYF	TGTGCCAGCAGCCCGGACAGGGGAGTAAACGAGCAGTACTTC
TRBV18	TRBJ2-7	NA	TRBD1	CASSPGQGGILF	TGTGCCAGCTCACCAGGACAGGGTGGGATCCTCTTC
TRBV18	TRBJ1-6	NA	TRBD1	CASSPPQGDSSPLHF	TGTGCCAGCTCACCGCCACAGGGGGACAGTTCACCCCTCCACTTT
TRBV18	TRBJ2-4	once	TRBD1	CASSPFTGGSAKNIQYF	TGTGCCAGCTCACCATTTACAGGGGGTTCGGCCAAAAACATTCAGTACTTC
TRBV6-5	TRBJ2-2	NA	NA	CASSYVTAAGELFF	TGTGCCAGCAGTTACGTGACGGCAGCCGGGGAGCTGTTTTTT
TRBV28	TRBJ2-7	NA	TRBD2	CASSSAGDPYEQYF	TGTGCCAGCAGCTCAGCGGGAGACCCCTACGAGCAGTACTTC
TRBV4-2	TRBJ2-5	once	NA	CASSLDPSGRDETQYF	TGTGCCAGCAGCCTCGATCCTTCAGGGCGAGACGAGACCCAGTACTTC
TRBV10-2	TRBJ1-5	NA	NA	CASSVDRNSNQPQHF	TGCGCCAGCAGTGTAGACAGAAATAGCAATCAGCCCCAGCATTTT
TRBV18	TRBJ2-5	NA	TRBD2	CASSPLAGGSETQYF	TGTGCCAGCTCACCACTAGCGGGAGGGTCAGAGACCCAGTACTTC
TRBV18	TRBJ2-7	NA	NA	CASSPGVAGSYEQYF	TGTGCCAGCTCACCAGGGGTAGCCGGATCCTACGAGCAGTACTTC